This paragraph reports one TCR beta chain. This sample's TCRbeta library carried unique molecular identifier barcodes. TCRdb ran MiXCR on the PCR reads and lists one entry per CDR3 protein. The table has almost 600,000 distinct CDR3 sequences, 27% seen once. This sample is drawn from a study of T-cell reconstitution after alpha-beta-depleted transplantation in children. CDR3 length: 13 residues. Per the germline V gene, CDR1 is DFQATT and CDR2 is SNEGSKA (reference sequence). The V and J ends lost 3 bases and 5 bases respectively, with 10 bases between them. This receptor was identified in a boy less than two years old with Wiskott-Aldrich syndrome, due to receive a stem cell transplant. Sequenced here: PBMCs, sampled before TCRalphabeta/CD19-depleted stem cell transplant. The rearrangement links TRBV20-1 to TRBJ2-2; D is uncertain. The CDR3 spells CSASHSRTGELFF. In nucleotides, the CDR3 is TGCAGTGCTAGTCATTCCCGTACCGGGGAGCTGTTTTTT.